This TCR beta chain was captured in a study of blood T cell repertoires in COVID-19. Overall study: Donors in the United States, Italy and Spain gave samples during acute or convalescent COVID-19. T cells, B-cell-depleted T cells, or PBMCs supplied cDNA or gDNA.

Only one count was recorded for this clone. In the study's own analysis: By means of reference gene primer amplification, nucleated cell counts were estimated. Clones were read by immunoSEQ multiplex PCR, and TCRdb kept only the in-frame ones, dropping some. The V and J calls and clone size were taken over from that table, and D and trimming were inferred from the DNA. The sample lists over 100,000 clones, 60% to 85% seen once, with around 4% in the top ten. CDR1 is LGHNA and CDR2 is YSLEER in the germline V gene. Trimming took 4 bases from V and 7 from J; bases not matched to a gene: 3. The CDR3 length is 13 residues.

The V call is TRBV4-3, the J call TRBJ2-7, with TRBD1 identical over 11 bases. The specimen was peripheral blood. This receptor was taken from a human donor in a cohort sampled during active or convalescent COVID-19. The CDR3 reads CASSRTGGWEQYF. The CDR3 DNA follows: TGCGCCAGCAGCCGGACAGGGGGCTGGGAGCAGTACTTC.